Shown below are 15 T cell receptor beta chains from a single sample sequenced in a study of T cell responses to AZD1222 COVID-19 vaccine. Libraries were prepared by immunoSEQ multiplex PCR; TCRdb keeps only in-frame clonotypes and omits some of them. The sample carries about 150,000 clones, around nine tenths recorded once. The material was peripheral blood, obtained on day 0 of AZD1222 vaccination. These TCRs come from an adult in good health.

The chain has TRBV11-2 and TRBJ2-1, with 13 bases lining up with TRBD2. V shed 7 bases, J shed 6 bases, and the junction held 3 bases outside the gene matches. This CDR3 comprises 14 residues. CDR1 and CDR2 from the germline V gene are SGHAT and FQNNGV. The CDR3 coding sequence is TGTGCCAGCATCCGGACTAGCGGGAGCAATGAGCAGTTCTTC. Its translation is CASIRTSGSNEQFF.

V is TRBV29-1 and J is TRBJ2-2; D unresolved. Germline V CDR1 and CDR2: SQVTM, ANQGSEA. Trimming pared 4 bases from V and 8 bases from J, leaving 5 bases between. The CDR3 runs to 10 residues. The CDR3 DNA reads TGCAGCGTTGGAGAGGGGGAGCTGTTTTTT. It encodes CSVGEGELFF.

This rearrangement joins TRBV28 to TRBJ1-2; 8 nucleotides agree with TRBD1. The germline V gene encodes CDR1 MDHEN and CDR2 SYDVKM. The CDR3 is made up of 14 amino acids. With 6 bases clipped from V and 8 bases from J, the junction kept 11 bases outside the gene matches. CDR3 coding DNA: TGTGCCAGCAGACCTCCAGGGGGCGGCGGGGGCTACACCTTC. Protein: CASRPPGGGGGYTF.

The chain joins TRBV19 to TRBJ2-2; TRBD2 aligns across 7 bases. Per the germline V gene, CDR1 is LNHDA and CDR2 is SQIVND (reference sequence). The ends lost 6 bases at V and 1 base at J; junction bases unmatched: 5. The CDR3 runs to 15 residues. CDR3 in DNA: TGTGCCAGTAGGTGGGCTAGCGGGAACACCGGGGAGCTGTTTTTT. It yields the protein CASRWASGNTGELFF.

This chain joins TRBV28 and TRBJ2-7; 8 nucleotides match TRBD1. V trimming: 7 bases; J trimming: 5 bases; junction bases outside the gene matches: 7. The length of the CDR3 is 13 residues. Germline loops: CDR1 MDHEN, CDR2 SYDVKM. The CDR3 region is CASKPGGNHEQYF. The CDR3 DNA reads as TGTGCCAGCAAGCCAGGGGGCAACCACGAGCAGTACTTC. The variable domain in full, with the rest retrieved from reference TRBV28 and TRBJ2-7, is DVKVTQSSRYLVKRTGEKVFLECVQDMDHENMFWYRQDPGLGLRLIYFSYDVKMKEKGDIPEGYSVSREKKERFSLILESASTNQTSMYLCASKPGGNHEQYFGPGTRLTVT.

The chain links TRBV7-2 to TRBJ2-1, with 10 bases identical to TRBD2. Losses at the gene ends were 3 bases for V and 2 bases for J; bases not matched to a gene: 7. This CDR3 has 17 amino acids. Germline loops: CDR1 SGHTA, CDR2 FQGNSA. CDR3 loop: CASSFASGSAAYNEQFF. CDR3 coding DNA: TGTGCCAGCAGCTTTGCTAGCGGGAGCGCAGCCTACAATGAGCAGTTCTTC.

The chain employs TRBV27 and TRBJ1-5; 9 bases line up with TRBD1. This CDR3 is 13 amino acids long. J lost 2 bases, V lost 10 bases, and 3 bases had no gene match. Per the germline V gene, CDR1 is MNHEY and CDR2 is SMNVEV (reference sequence). The CDR3 sequence is CATGDRGNQPQHF. The CDR3 DNA reads as TGTGCCACCGGGGACAGGGGCAATCAGCCCCAGCATTTT.

The genes are TRBV27 and TRBJ2-5; 7 bases are shared with TRBD2. The CDR3 runs 13 residues. Germline V gene lookup returns CDR1 MNHEY and CDR2 SMNVEV (reference sequence). J was trimmed by 5 bases and V by 0 bases; bases with no gene match: 0. The CDR3 DNA reads TGTGCCAGCAGTTTATCGGGGGGGGAGACCCAGTACTTC. This sequence encodes CASSLSGGETQYF.

V is TRBV5-4 and J is TRBJ1-3; D is undetermined. This CDR3 has 14 residues. Germline CDR1 and CDR2: SGHNT and YYREEE (reference sequence). V lost 0 bases and J lost 0, with 4 bases in between. The CDR3: CASSLGGSGNTIYF. CDR3 sequence (DNA): TGTGCCAGCAGCTTGGGTGGCTCTGGAAACACCATATATTTT.

The chain employs TRBV29-1 and TRBJ2-3; no reliable D call. The CDR3 extends over 13 amino acids. The ends were cut back, 4 bases at V and 1 base at J, with 9 bases in the middle. Germline CDR1 is SQVTM and CDR2 is ANQGSEA. The CDR3 coding sequence is TGCAGCGTTGTGGGTAGTGGCACAGATACGCAGTATTTT. This encodes CSVVGSGTDTQYF.

V is TRBV19 and J is TRBJ2-5; weak D call: TRBD1 (7 bases). This CDR3 has 19 residues. Germline-derived CDR1 and CDR2 are LNHDA and SQIVND (reference sequence). Between the trimmed V and J ends, which lost 3 bases and 2 bases, there was a span of 25 bases. In nucleotides, the CDR3 is TGTGCCAGTAGTATCGGGGGACCGGGACAGAAGAATTTTCAAGAGACCCAGTACTTC. This encodes CASSIGGPGQKNFQETQYF.

This clone was counted a single time. The chain has TRBV19 and TRBJ1-1, with 7 bases lining up with TRBD1. The J segment lost 5 bases and the V segment lost 5 bases, leaving 8 bases of the junction unmatched. CDR1 is LNHDA, CDR2 SQIVND, per germline (reference sequence). The CDR3 runs 14 residues. The CDR3 region is CASSPGQKTTEAFF. The CDR3, as DNA: TGTGCCAGTAGTCCGGGACAGAAGACGACTGAAGCTTTCTTT.

This sequence joins TRBV9 and TRBJ2-1; possible D gene TRBD1, 6 bases. This CDR3 is 16 amino acids long. V dropped 3 bases and J dropped 0 bases, with 13 bases sitting between them. Germline lookup yields CDR1 SGDLS and CDR2 YYNGEE. CDR3 sequence reads: CASSEDGQSSYNEQFF. CDR3 sequence (DNA): TGTGCCAGCAGCGAGGACGGACAGAGCTCCTACAATGAGCAGTTCTTC.

This clone was recorded a few times. The chain couples TRBV15 to TRBJ2-1; perhaps D is TRBD1 or TRBD2 (6 bases each). This CDR3 spans 15 amino acids. The germline gives CDR1 LNHNV, CDR2 YYDKDF (reference sequence). V was clipped by 0 bases and J by 7 bases, with 13 bases between them. DNA for the CDR3: TGTGCCACCAGCAGAGATAGGAAGGGGGGTAATGAGCAGTTCTTC. Translation: CATSRDRKGGNEQFF.

The gene calls are TRBV12-3 or TRBV12-4 and TRBJ2-1; 8 bases agree with TRBD2. This CDR3 comprises 13 residues. V shed 7 bases and J 6 bases; nucleotides not matched to a gene: 5. The CDR3 sequence is CASTPGLANEQFF. CDR3 sequence (DNA): TGTGCCAGCACCCCAGGACTAGCCAATGAGCAGTTCTTC.